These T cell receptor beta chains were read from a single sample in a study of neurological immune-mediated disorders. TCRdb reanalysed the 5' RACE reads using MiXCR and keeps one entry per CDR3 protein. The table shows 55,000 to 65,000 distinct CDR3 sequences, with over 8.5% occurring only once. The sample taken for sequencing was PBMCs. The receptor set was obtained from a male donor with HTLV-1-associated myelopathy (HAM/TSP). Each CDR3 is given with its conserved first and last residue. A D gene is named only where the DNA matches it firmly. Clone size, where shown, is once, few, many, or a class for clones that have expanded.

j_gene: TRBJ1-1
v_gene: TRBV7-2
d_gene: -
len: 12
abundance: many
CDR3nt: TGTGCCAGCAGCTTAGGGAGGCGGGACGCTTTCTTT
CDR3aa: CASSLGRRDAFF

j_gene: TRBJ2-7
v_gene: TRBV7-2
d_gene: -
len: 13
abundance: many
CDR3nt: TGTGCCAGCAGCTACGATTACAGGAGCGAGCAGTACTTC
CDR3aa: CASSYDYRSEQYF

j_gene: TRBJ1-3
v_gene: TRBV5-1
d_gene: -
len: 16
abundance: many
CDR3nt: TGCGCCAGCAGCTTGGCCCCAGATCCCTCTGGAAACACCATATATTTT
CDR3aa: CASSLAPDPSGNTIYF

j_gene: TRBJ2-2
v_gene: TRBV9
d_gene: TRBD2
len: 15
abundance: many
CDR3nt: TGTGCCAGCAGCACTAGCGGGGGGCACACCGGGGAGCTGTTTTTT
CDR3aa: CASSTSGGHTGELFF

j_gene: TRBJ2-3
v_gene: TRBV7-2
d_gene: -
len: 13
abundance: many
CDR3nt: TGTGCCAGCAGCCTAGAGCACAGAGATACGCAGTATTTT
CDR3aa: CASSLEHRDTQYF

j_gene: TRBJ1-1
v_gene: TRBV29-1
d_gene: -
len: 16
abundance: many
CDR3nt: TGCAGCGCTGGGGCAGGGTGGGGGATGATGAACACTGAAGCTTTCTTT
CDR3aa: CSAGAGWGMMNTEAFF

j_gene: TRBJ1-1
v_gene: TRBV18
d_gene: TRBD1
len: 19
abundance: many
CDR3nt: TGTGCCAGCTCACCTCCGAGGGGACAGGGGGCTCGATTGAACACTGAAGCTTTCTTT
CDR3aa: CASSPPRGQGARLNTEAFF

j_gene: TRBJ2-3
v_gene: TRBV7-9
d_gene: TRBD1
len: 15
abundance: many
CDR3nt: TGTGCCAGCAGCCTCCCTAGGGGGCAAGCAGATACGCAGTATTTT
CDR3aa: CASSLPRGQADTQYF

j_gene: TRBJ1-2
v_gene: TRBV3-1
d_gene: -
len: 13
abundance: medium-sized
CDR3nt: TGTGCCAGCAGCCTTGGGGGGAACTATGGCTACACCTTC
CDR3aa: CASSLGGNYGYTF

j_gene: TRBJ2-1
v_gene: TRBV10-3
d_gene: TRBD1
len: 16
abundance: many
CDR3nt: TGTGCCATCAGTGCCGGCGGGACAGGTCCGGCCAATGAGCAGTTCTTC
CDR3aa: CAISAGGTGPANEQFF

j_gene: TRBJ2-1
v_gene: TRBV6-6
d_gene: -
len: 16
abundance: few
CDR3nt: TGTGCCAGCAGTAGCCTTAGGGGGAGCTCCTACAATGAGCAGTTCTTC
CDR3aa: CASSSLRGSSYNEQFF

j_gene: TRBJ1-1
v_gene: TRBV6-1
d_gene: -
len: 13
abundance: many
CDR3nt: TGTGCCAGCAGTGGATCAGCGAACACTGAAGCTTTCTTT
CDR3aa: CASSGSANTEAFF

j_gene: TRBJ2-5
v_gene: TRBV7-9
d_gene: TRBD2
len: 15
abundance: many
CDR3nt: TGTGCCAGCAGCTTAAGTAGCGGGGGAGAAGAGACCCAGTACTTC
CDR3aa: CASSLSSGGEETQYF

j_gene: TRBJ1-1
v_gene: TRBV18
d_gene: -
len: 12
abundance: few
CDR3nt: TGTGCCAGCTCACCAACAATCACTGAAGCTTTCTTT
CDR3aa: CASSPTITEAFF

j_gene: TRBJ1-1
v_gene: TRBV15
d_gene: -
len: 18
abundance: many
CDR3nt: TGTGCCACCAGCGGAGCCGACAGGTCCTTAAGGCGGAACACTGAAGCTTTCTTT
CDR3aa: CATSGADRSLRRNTEAFF

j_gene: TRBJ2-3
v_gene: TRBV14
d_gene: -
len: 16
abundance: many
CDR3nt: TGTGCCAGCAACAACCGTGGACAGAGGCGCACAGATACGCAGTATTTT
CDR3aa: CASNNRGQRRTDTQYF

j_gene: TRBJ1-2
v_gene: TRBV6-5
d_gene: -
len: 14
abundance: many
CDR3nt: TGTGCCAGCAGTCCCCGACGGGAAAACTATGGCTACACCTTC
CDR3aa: CASSPRRENYGYTF

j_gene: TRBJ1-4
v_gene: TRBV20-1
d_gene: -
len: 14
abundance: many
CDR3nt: TGCAGTGCTAGAAATCGCAGGTTACATGAAAAACTGTTTTTT
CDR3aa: CSARNRRLHEKLFF

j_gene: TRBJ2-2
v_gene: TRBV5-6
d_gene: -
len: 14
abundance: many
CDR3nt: TGTGCCAGCAGCTTGGCCTCCTTAGGTGGGGAGCTGTTTTTT
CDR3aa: CASSLASLGGELFF

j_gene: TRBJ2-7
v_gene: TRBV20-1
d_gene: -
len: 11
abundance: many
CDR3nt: TGCAGTGCTAGAGTCGGTGACAGTGAGTACTTC
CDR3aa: CSARVGDSEYF

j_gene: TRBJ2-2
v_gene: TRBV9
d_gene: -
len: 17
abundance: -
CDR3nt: TGTGCCAGAAGCGTAGAGTCCACACATCTAGGTACCGGGAAGCTGTTTTTT
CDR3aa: CARSVESTHLGTGKLFF

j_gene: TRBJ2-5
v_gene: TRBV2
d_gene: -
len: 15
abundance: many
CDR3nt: TGTGCCAGCAGCGAAGAACGAGGGAATCAAGAGACCCAGTACTTC
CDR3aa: CASSEERGNQETQYF

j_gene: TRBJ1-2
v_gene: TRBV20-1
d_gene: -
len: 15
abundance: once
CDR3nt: TGCAGTGCTAAAGCAGAGGACAGCCGCCACTATGGCTACACCTTC
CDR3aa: CSAKAEDSRHYGYTF

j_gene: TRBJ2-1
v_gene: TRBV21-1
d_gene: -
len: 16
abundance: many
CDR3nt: TGTGCCAGCAGCAAAGAGGAGGGGGGTCTTTACAATGAGCAGTTCTTC
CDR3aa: CASSKEEGGLYNEQFF

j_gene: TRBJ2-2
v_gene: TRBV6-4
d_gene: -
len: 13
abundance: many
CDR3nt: TGTGCCAGCAGTGCCAAGGACACCGGGGAGCTGTTTTTT
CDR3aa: CASSAKDTGELFF

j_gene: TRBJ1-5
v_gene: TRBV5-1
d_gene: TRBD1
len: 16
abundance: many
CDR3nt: TGCGCCAGCAGTCAAGGGACAGGGGGAAGCGGACAGCCCCAGCATTTT
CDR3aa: CASSQGTGGSGQPQHF

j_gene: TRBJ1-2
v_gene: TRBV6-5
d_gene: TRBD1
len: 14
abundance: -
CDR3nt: TGTGCCAGCAGCCTGGGGACAGCTAGCTCGGGCTACACCTTC
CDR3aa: CASSLGTASSGYTF

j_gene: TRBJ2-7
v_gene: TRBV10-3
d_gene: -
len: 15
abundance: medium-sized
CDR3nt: TGTGCCATCAGTGAGGGGCCGGACGGGACCTACGAGCAGTACTTC
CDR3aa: CAISEGPDGTYEQYF

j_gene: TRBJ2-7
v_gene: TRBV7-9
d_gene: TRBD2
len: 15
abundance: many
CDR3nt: TGTGCCAGCAGCTTTCTAGCGGGTCATGACTACGAGCAGTACTTC
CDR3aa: CASSFLAGHDYEQYF

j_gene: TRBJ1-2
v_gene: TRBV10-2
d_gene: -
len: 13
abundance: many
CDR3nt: TGCGCCACTCAAAGAGAGGATAGCTATGGCTACACCTTC
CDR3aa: CATQREDSYGYTF

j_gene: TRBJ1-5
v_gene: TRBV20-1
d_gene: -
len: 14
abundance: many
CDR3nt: TGCAGTGCCCTAGGAGGGTATAGCAATCAGCCCCAGCATTTT
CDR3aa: CSALGGYSNQPQHF

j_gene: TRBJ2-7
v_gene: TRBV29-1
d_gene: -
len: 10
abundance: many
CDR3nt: TGCAGCGTTCGGCAGTTCGAGCAGTACTTC
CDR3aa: CSVRQFEQYF

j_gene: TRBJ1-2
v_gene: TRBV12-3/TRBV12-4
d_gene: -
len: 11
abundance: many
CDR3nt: TGTGCCAGCAGCCTCAGAGGTGGCTACACCTTC
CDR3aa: CASSLRGGYTF

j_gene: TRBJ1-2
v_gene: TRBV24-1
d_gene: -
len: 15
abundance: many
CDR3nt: TGTGCCACCAGTGACCCTACGGTTAGTGGGATCGGCTACACCTTC
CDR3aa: CATSDPTVSGIGYTF

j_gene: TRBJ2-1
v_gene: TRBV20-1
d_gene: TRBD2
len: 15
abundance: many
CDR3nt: TGCAGTGCTAGATTACTAGCGGTATCCTACAATGAGCAGTTCTTC
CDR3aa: CSARLLAVSYNEQFF

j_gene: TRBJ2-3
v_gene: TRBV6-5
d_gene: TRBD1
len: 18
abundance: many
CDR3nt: TGTGCCAGCAGTTACTCGATAGTTTCCCAGACAGGGAGTGATACGCAGTATTTT
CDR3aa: CASSYSIVSQTGSDTQYF

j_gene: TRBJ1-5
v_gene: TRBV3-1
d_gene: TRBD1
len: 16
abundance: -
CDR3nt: TGTGCCAGCAGCCAAGGGGGGACAGGGTTCGGGCAGCCCCAGCATTTT
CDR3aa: CASSQGGTGFGQPQHF

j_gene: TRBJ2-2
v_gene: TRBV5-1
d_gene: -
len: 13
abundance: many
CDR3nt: TGCGCCAGCAGTCCGATGGGGACCGGGGAGCTGTTTTTT
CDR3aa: CASSPMGTGELFF

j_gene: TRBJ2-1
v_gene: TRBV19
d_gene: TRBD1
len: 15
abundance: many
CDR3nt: TGTGCCAGTAGTATCGGGACAGCTATATACAATGAGCAGTTCTTC
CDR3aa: CASSIGTAIYNEQFF

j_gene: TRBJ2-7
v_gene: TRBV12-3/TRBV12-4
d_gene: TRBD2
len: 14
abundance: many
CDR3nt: TGTGCCAGCAGCCTTAGCGGGGGTTCCTACGAGCAGTACTTC
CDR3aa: CASSLSGGSYEQYF

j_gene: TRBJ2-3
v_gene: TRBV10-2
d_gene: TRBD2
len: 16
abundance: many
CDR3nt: TGCGCCAGCAGTGAGACTAGCGGGGGGCCCCGGGATACGCAGTATTTT
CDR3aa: CASSETSGGPRDTQYF

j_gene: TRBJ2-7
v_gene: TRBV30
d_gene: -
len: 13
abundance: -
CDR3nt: TGTGCCTGGAGTGTACAGACGGGGTACGAGCAGTACTTC
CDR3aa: CAWSVQTGYEQYF

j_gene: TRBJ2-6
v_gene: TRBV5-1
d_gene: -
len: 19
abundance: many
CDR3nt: TGCGCCAGCAGCTTGCGTCTGGACCCAAGGGTGGCTGGGGCCAACGTCCTGACTTTC
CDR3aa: CASSLRLDPRVAGANVLTF